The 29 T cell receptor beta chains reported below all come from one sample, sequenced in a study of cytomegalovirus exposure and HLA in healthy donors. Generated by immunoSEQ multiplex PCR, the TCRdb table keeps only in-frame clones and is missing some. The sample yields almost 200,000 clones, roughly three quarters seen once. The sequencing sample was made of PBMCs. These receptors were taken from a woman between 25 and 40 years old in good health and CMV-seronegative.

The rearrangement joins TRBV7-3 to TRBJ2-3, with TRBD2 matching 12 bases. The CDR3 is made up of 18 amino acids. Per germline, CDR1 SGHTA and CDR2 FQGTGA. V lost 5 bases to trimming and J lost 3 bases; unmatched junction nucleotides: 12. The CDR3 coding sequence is TGTGCCAGCAGCACCCCTAGCGGGGGGGCCCGGGATACAGATACGCAGTATTTT. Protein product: CASSTPSGGARDTDTQYF.

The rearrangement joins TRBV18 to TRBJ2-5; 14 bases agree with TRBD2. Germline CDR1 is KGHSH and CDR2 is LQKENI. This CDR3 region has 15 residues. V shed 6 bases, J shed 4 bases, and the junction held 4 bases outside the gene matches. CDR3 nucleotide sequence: TGTGCCAGCTCTCGAGGACTAGCGGGAGGAGAGACCCAGTACTTC. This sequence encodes CASSRGLAGGETQYF.

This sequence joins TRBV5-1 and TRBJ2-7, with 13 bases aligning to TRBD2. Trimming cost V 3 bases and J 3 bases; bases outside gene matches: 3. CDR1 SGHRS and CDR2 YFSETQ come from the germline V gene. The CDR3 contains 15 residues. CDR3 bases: TGCGCCAGCAGCTCCGGGACTAGCGGGAACTACGAGCAGTACTTC. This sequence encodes CASSSGTSGNYEQYF.

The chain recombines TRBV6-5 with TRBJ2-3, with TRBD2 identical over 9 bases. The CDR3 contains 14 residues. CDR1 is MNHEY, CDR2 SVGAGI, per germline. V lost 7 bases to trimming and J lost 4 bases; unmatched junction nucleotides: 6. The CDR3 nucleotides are TGTGCCAGCACTGAGGGACTAGCCGCAGATACGCAGTATTTT. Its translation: CASTEGLAADTQYF.

CDR3 sequence: CASSLGGTLSGNTIYF. Written as DNA, the CDR3 is TGTGCCAGCAGTTTAGGGGGGACCCTCTCTGGAAACACCATATATTTT. This sequence joins TRBV28 and TRBJ1-3; D is perhaps TRBD1 (5 bases). Looked up from germline, CDR1 is MDHEN and CDR2 is SYDVKM. CDR3 size: 16 residues. V lost 2 bases to trimming and J lost 0 bases, with 11 bases between them.

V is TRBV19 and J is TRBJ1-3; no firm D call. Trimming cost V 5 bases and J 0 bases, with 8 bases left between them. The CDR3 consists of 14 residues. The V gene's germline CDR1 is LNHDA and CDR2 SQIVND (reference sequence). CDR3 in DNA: TGTGCCAGTAGTGTGAGCACCTCTGGAAACACCATATATTTT. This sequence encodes CASSVSTSGNTIYF.

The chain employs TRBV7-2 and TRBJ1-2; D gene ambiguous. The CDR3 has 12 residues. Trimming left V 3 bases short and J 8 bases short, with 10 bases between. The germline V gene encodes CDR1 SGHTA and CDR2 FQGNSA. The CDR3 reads CASSLALDGYTF. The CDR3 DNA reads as TGTGCCAGCAGCTTGGCGCTAGACGGCTACACCTTC.

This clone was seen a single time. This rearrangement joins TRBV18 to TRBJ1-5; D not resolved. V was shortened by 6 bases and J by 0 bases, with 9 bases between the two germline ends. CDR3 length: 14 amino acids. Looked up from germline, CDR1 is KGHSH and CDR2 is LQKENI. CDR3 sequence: CASSGENSNQPQHF. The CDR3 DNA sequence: TGTGCCAGCTCCGGTGAAAATAGCAATCAGCCCCAGCATTTT.

CDR3 protein: CASSSGTSGLAYEQYF. DNA of the CDR3: TGTGCCAGCTCGAGCGGGACTAGCGGGCTGGCCTACGAGCAGTACTTC. The chain employs TRBV18 and TRBJ2-7; 12 bases align to TRBD2. Germline V gives CDR1 KGHSH, CDR2 LQKENI. J gave up 2 bases and V 6 bases, and 8 bases lay outside the gene matches. The length of the CDR3 is 16 residues.

CDR3 loop: CASSWMGTSGPSSYEQYF. The CDR3 bases are TGCGCCAGCAGCTGGATGGGGACTAGCGGACCGAGCTCCTACGAGCAGTACTTC. The rearrangement links TRBV5-1 to TRBJ2-7; TRBD2 aligns across 11 bases. The CDR3 runs 18 residues. Germline CDR1 reads SGHRS; CDR2 reads YFSETQ. V lost 3 bases to trimming and J lost 0 bases; unmatched junction nucleotides: 11.

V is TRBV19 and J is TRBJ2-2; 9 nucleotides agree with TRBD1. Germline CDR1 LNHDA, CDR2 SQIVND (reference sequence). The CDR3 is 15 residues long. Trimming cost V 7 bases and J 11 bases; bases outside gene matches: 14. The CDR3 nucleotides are TGTGCCAGTACCCCGGGACAGGGAATCCCCCACGAGCTGTTTTTT. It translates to CASTPGQGIPHELFF.

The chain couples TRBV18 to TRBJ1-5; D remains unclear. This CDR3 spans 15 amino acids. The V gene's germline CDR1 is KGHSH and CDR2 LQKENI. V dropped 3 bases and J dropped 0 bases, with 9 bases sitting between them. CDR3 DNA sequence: TGTGCCAGCTCACCTTCAGTGAATAGCAATCAGCCCCAGCATTTT. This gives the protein CASSPSVNSNQPQHF.

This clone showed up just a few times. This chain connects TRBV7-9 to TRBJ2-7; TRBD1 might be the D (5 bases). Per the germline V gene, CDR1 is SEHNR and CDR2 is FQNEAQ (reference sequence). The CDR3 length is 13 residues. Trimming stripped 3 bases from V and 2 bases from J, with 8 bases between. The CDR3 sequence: CASSFLGPYEQYF. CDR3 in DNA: TGTGCCAGCAGCTTTTTGGGGCCCTACGAGCAGTACTTC.

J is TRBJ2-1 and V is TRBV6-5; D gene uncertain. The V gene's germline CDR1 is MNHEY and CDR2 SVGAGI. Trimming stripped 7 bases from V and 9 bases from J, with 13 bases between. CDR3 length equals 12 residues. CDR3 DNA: TGTGCCAGCACGCGAGATTTCGTTGAGCAGTTCTTC. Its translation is CASTRDFVEQFF.

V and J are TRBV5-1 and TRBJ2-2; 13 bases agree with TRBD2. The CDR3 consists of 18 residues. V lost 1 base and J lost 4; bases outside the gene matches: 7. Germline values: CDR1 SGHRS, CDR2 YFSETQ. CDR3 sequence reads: CASSLLGGLAGITGELFF. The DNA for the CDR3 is TGCGCCAGCAGCTTGTTGGGGGGACTAGCGGGAATCACCGGGGAGCTGTTTTTT.

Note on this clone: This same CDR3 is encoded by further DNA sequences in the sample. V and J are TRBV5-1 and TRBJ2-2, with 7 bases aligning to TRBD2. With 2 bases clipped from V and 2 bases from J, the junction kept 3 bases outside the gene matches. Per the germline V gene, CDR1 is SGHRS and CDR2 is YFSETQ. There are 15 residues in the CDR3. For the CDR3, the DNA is TGCGCCAGCAGCTTTAGCGGGCCCAACACCGGGGAGCTGTTTTTT. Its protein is CASSFSGPNTGELFF. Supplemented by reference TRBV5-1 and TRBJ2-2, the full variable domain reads KAGVTQTPRYLIKTRGQQVTLSCSPISGHRSVSWYQQTPGQGLQFLFEYFSETQRNKGNFPGRFSGRQFSNSRSEMNVSTLELGDSALYLCASSFSGPNTGELFFGEGSRLTVL.

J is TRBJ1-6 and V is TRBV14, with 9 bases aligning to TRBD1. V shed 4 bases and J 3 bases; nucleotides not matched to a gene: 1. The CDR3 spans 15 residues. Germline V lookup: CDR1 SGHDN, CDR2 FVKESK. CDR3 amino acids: CASSLTGGYNSPLHF. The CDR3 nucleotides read TGTGCCAGCAGCCTGACAGGGGGCTATAATTCACCCCTCCACTTT. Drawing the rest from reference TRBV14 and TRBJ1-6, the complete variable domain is EAGVTQFPSHSVIEKGQTVTLRCDPISGHDNLYWYRRVMGKEIKFLLHFVKESKQDESGMPNNRFLAERTGGTYSTLKVQPAELEDSGVYFCASSLTGGYNSPLHFGNGTRLTVT.

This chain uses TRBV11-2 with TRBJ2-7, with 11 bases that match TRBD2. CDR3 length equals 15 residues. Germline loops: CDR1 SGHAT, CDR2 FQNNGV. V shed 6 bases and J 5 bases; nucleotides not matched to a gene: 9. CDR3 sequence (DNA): TGTGCCAGCAGACCAACTAGCGGGAGACGCGACGAGCAGTACTTC. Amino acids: CASRPTSGRRDEQYF.

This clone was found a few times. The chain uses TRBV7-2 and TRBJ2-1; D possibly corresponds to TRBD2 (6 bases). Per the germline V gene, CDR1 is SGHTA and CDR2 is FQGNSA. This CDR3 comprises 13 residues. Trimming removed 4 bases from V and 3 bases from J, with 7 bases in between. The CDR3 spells CASSSGLYNEQFF. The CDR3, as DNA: TGTGCCAGCAGCTCGGGACTCTACAATGAGCAGTTCTTC. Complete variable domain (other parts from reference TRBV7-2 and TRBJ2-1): GAGVSQSPSNKVTEKGKDVELRCDPISGHTALYWYRQSLGQGLEFLIYFQGNSAPDKSGLPSDRFSAERTGGSVSTLTIQRTQQEDSAVYLCASSSGLYNEQFFGPGTRLTVL.

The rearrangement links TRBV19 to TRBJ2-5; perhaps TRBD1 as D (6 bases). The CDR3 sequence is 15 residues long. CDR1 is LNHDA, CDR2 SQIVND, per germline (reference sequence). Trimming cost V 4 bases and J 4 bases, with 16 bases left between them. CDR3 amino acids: CASSTETRGPETQYF. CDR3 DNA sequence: TGTGCCAGTAGTACCGAGACCAGGGGTCCAGAGACCCAGTACTTC.

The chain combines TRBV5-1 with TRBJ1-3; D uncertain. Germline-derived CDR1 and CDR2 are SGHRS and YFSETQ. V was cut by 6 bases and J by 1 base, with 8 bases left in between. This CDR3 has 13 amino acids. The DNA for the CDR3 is TGCGCCAGCACCCCAGGATCTGGAAACACCATATATTTT. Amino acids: CASTPGSGNTIYF.

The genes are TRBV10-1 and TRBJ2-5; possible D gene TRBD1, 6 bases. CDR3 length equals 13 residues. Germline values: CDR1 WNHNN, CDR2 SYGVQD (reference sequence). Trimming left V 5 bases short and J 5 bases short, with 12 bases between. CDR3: CASSRTAGETQYF. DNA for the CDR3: TGCGCCAGCAGTAGGACAGCCGGGGAGACCCAGTACTTC.

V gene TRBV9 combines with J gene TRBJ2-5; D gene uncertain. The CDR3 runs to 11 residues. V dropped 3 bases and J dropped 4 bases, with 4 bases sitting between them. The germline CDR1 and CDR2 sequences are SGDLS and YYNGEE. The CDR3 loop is CASSASETQYF. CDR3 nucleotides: TGTGCCAGCAGCGCATCAGAGACCCAGTACTTC.

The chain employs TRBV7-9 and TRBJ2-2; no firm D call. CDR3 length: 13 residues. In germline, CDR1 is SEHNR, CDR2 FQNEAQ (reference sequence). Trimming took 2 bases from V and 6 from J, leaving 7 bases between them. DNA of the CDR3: TGTGCCAGCAGCTTAACGCGGCCCGGGGAGCTGTTTTTT. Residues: CASSLTRPGELFF.

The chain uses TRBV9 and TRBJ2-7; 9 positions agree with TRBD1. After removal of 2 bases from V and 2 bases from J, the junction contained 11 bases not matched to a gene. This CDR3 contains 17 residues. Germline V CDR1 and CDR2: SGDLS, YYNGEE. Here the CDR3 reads CASSVSVTDRGPYEQYF. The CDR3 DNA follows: TGTGCCAGCAGCGTCAGCGTCACGGACAGGGGACCCTACGAGCAGTACTTC.

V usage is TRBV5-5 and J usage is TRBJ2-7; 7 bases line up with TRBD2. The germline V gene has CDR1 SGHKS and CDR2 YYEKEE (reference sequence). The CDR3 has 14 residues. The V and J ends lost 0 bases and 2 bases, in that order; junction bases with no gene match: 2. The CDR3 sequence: CASSLGGSPYEQYF. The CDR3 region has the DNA TGTGCCAGCAGCTTGGGCGGGAGTCCCTACGAGCAGTACTTC.

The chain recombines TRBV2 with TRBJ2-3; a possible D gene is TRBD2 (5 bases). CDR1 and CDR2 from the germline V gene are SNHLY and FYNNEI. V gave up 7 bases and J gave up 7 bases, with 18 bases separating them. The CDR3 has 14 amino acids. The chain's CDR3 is CASIPGPSSNTQYF. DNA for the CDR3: TGTGCCAGCATTCCGGGCCCTTCTAGCAATACGCAGTATTTT.

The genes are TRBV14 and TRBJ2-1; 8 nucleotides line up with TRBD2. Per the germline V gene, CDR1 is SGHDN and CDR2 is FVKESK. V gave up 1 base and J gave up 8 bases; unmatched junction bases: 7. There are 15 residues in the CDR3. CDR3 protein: CASSQAGTRTHEQFF. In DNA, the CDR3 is TGTGCCAGCAGCCAAGCCGGGACTAGGACCCATGAGCAGTTCTTC. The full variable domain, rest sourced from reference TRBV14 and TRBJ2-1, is EAGVTQFPSHSVIEKGQTVTLRCDPISGHDNLYWYRRVMGKEIKFLLHFVKESKQDESGMPNNRFLAERTGGTYSTLKVQPAELEDSGVYFCASSQAGTRTHEQFFGPGTRLTVL.

This CDR3 reads CASSPTSGTSGTDTQYF. In nucleotides, the CDR3 is TGTGCCAGCAGCCCCACCTCCGGGACTAGCGGGACAGATACGCAGTATTTT. V usage is TRBV7-2 and J usage is TRBJ2-3; TRBD2 agrees at 12 bases. This CDR3 contains 17 residues. Germline loops: CDR1 SGHTA, CDR2 FQGNSA. The V segment lost 5 bases and the J segment 3 bases; nucleotides outside the gene matches: 9.